Listed below are T cell receptor beta chains from one sample, sequenced in a study of PD-1 blockade in classical Hodgkin lymphoma. Assay used: immunoSEQ multiplex PCR; TCRdb lists only in-frame clones, some missing. The table includes fewer than 15,000 clones, roughly 80% detected once. This sample comprised peripheral blood mononuclear cells (PBMCs), obtained at baseline. These receptors originate from a human donor with classical Hodgkin lymphoma. Each CDR3 is given with its conserved first and last residue. Fields, in order: V gene, J gene, D gene, clone size, CDR3 DNA, CDR3 protein. D genes are given only for firm matches. Clone sizes are given selectively: once, few, many, or a class where the clone is expanded.

V gene: TRBV29-1
J gene: TRBJ1-2
D gene: -
clone size: -
CDR3 DNA: TGCAGCGGGCTGGGGCGCTATGGCTACACCTTC
CDR3 protein: CSGLGRYGYTF

V gene: TRBV5-1
J gene: TRBJ2-7
D gene: TRBD1
clone size: -
CDR3 DNA: TGCGCCAGCAGCAGGGACAGGGACTACGAGCAGTACTTC
CDR3 protein: CASSRDRDYEQYF

V gene: TRBV5-8
J gene: TRBJ2-7
D gene: TRBD2
clone size: -
CDR3 DNA: TGTGCCAGCAGCCTGACTAGCGGGACGGACGAGCAGTACTTC
CDR3 protein: CASSLTSGTDEQYF

V gene: TRBV6-5
J gene: TRBJ1-1
D gene: TRBD1
clone size: large
CDR3 DNA: TGTGCCAGCAGTTACGCAGGGACAGCGAACACTGAAGCTTTCTTT
CDR3 protein: CASSYAGTANTEAFF

V gene: TRBV10-3
J gene: TRBJ1-3
D gene: -
clone size: -
CDR3 DNA: TGTGCCATCAGTGAGTGGTCCGGCTCTGGAAACACCATATATTTT
CDR3 protein: CAISEWSGSGNTIYF

V gene: TRBV27
J gene: TRBJ2-5
D gene: -
clone size: -
CDR3 DNA: TGTGCCAGCAGTCGGGGCGGGCTCCAAGAGACCCAGTACTTC
CDR3 protein: CASSRGGLQETQYF

V gene: TRBV6-7
J gene: TRBJ2-3
D gene: TRBD2
clone size: -
CDR3 DNA: TGTGCCAGCAGGCGGGGGGATACGCAGTATTTT
CDR3 protein: CASRRGDTQYF

V gene: TRBV28
J gene: TRBJ1-5
D gene: -
clone size: -
CDR3 DNA: TGTGCCAGCAGGGGACCTAGTCAGCCCCAGCATTTT
CDR3 protein: CASRGPSQPQHF

V gene: TRBV27
J gene: TRBJ2-7
D gene: TRBD2
clone size: once
CDR3 DNA: TGTGCCAGCAGTTTAGGCAGCGGGGGATACTACGAGCAGTACTTC
CDR3 protein: CASSLGSGGYYEQYF

V gene: TRBV6-1
J gene: TRBJ2-1
D gene: -
clone size: -
CDR3 DNA: TGTGCCAGCAGTGAAGAGGCACACAATGAGCAGTTCTTC
CDR3 protein: CASSEEAHNEQFF

V gene: TRBV4-1
J gene: TRBJ2-2
D gene: -
clone size: -
CDR3 DNA: TGCGCCAGCAGCCAAGCAGCGGGTTCGAACACCGGGGAGCTGTTTTTT
CDR3 protein: CASSQAAGSNTGELFF

V gene: TRBV7-9
J gene: TRBJ2-1
D gene: -
clone size: few
CDR3 DNA: TGTGCCAGCACTATTACCAATGAGCAGTTCTTC
CDR3 protein: CASTITNEQFF

V gene: TRBV5-1
J gene: TRBJ1-4
D gene: -
clone size: -
CDR3 DNA: TGCGCCAGCAGCCCCCGCCAATATTCGGACAAGAGTGAAAAACTGTTTTTT
CDR3 protein: CASSPRQYSDKSEKLFF

V gene: TRBV7-2
J gene: TRBJ2-7
D gene: -
clone size: -
CDR3 DNA: TGTGCCAGCAGCTTAGTATTGGTGGGTGTTGGACAGAACTACGAGCAGTACTTC
CDR3 protein: CASSLVLVGVGQNYEQYF

V gene: TRBV9
J gene: TRBJ2-1
D gene: -
clone size: -
CDR3 DNA: TGTGCCAGCAGCGTAGAAGCAACGAATGAGCAGTTCTTC
CDR3 protein: CASSVEATNEQFF

V gene: TRBV28
J gene: TRBJ2-3
D gene: -
clone size: -
CDR3 DNA: TGTGCCAGCAGTTTCCCGGGAGCGACAGGGAGGACAGATACGCAGTATTTT
CDR3 protein: CASSFPGATGRTDTQYF

V gene: TRBV18
J gene: TRBJ2-7
D gene: -
clone size: -
CDR3 DNA: TGTGCCAGCTCACCTCGGGACTCAGTCTACGAGCAGTACTTC
CDR3 protein: CASSPRDSVYEQYF

V gene: TRBV25-1
J gene: TRBJ1-1
D gene: -
clone size: -
CDR3 DNA: TGTGCCAGCAGTGACCTCAACACTGAAGCTTTCTTT
CDR3 protein: CASSDLNTEAFF

V gene: TRBV5-1
J gene: TRBJ2-2
D gene: -
clone size: -
CDR3 DNA: TGCGCCAGCAGCTTGATCAGACCCGGGGCGAACACCGGGGAGCTGTTTTTT
CDR3 protein: CASSLIRPGANTGELFF

V gene: TRBV11-2
J gene: TRBJ1-2
D gene: -
clone size: few
CDR3 DNA: TGTGCCAGCAGCTTAGATGCAGGCGATGGCTACACCTTC
CDR3 protein: CASSLDAGDGYTF

V gene: TRBV30
J gene: TRBJ2-2
D gene: -
clone size: -
CDR3 DNA: TGTGCCTGGAGTGACTACCCGAACACCGGGGAGCTGTTTTTT
CDR3 protein: CAWSDYPNTGELFF